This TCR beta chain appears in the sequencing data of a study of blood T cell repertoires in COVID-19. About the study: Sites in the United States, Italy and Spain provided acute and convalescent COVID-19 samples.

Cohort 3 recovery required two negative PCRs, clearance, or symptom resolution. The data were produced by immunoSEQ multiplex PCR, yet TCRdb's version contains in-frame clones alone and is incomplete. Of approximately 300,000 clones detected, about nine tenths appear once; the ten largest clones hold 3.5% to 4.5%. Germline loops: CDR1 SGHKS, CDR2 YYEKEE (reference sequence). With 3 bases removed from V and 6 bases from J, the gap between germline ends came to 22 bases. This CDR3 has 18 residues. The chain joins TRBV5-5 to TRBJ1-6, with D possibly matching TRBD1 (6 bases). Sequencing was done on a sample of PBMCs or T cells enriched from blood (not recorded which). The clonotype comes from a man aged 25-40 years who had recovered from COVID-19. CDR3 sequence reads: CASSYISSTGTPNSPLHF. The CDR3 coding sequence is TGTGCCAGCAGCTATATTTCATCCACAGGGACCCCTAATTCACCCCTCCACTTT.